This TCR beta chain was documented in a study of PD-1 blockade in mismatch repair-deficient tumors. On the study more broadly: Enrolled about 2012-2016, patients had progressing, pretreated mismatch repair-deficient cancers of approximately 13 types. Points from the study as a whole: Tumor-resident clones, often undetectable pretreatment in blood, expanded then contracted after pembrolizumab.

A few counts support this clone. Its antigen remains unidentified. Produced via immunoSEQ multiplex PCR; TCRdb's table is partial and in-frame only. Seen here are 15,000 to 20,000 clones, approximately 84% observed once, and the top ten hold roughly 1.7%. Trimming pared 8 bases from V and 6 bases from J, leaving 10 bases between. The CDR3 length is 12 residues. CDR1 SNHLY and CDR2 FYNNEI come from the germline V gene. Every patient had mismatch repair deficiency by PCR or immunohistochemistry. This sequence joins TRBV2 and TRBJ2-2, with TRBD1 as a possible D gene (5 bases). The sequence came from an adult with mismatch repair-deficient cancer. The material sequenced was PBMCs, taken less than 25 weeks after starting pembrolizumab. CDR3 sequence (DNA): TGTGCCAGCTTGGGGCGAGCCGGGGAGCTGTTTTTT. Translating it yields CASLGRAGELFF.